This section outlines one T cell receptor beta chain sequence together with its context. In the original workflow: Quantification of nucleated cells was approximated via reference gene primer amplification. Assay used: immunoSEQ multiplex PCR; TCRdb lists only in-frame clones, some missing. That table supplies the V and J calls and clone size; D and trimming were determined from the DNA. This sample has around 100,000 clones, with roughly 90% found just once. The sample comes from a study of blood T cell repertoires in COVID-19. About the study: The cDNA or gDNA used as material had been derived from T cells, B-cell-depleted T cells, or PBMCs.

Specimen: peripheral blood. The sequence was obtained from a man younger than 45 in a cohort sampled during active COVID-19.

The CDR3 bases are TGCGCCAGCAGCGGACTAACACTAGCGGGACAAGAGACCCAGTACTTC. It yields the protein CASSGLTLAGQETQYF. The chain employs TRBV5-1 and TRBJ2-5; 10 nucleotides match TRBD2. The CDR3 spans 16 residues. With 4 bases clipped from V and 2 bases from J, the junction kept 8 bases outside the gene matches. CDR1 and CDR2 (germline): SGHRS, YFSETQ.